One and the same sample provided the 6 T cell receptor beta chains below, sequenced in a study of blood T cell repertoires in COVID-19 (TCRdb year 2020). Libraries were constructed by the immunoSEQ multiplex PCR assay. TCRdb provides this immuneACCESS table in a form limited to in-frame rearrangements. Some clones are lacking; in checked studies, under half of them reflect an unresolved V gene, and why the rest are absent is not known. The sample table lists about 280,000 clones, roughly 80% of them with a count of one. The top ten clones comprise roughly 4.7% of the sample. Specimen: PBMCs or T cells enriched from blood (not recorded which). The receptors derive from a man aged 40-50 years who had been exposed to COVID-19.

The CDR3 nucleotides are TGTGCCTCCCAAAATGACAGGAGTGGGACCGGGGAGCTGTTTTTT. Amino acids: CASQNDRSGTGELFF. The chain couples TRBV30 to TRBJ2-2; D possibly corresponds to TRBD1 (6 bases). The CDR3 extends over 15 amino acids. Germline V lookup: CDR1 GTSNPN, CDR2 SVGIG (reference sequence). The V end was cut by 7 bases, the J end by 5 bases, with 20 bases between.

This chain connects TRBV11-2 to TRBJ1-1; 11 nucleotides line up with TRBD1. The CDR3 runs 18 residues. Germline V gene lookup returns CDR1 SGHAT and CDR2 FQNNGV. V gave up 5 bases and J gave up 4 bases; unmatched junction bases: 15. The chain's CDR3 is CASSLWTGGPKVFTEAFF. CDR3 bases: TGTGCCAGCAGCCTCTGGACAGGGGGCCCCAAAGTATTCACTGAAGCTTTCTTT.

The rearrangement uses TRBV24-1 and TRBJ2-2, with TRBD2 identical over 8 bases. Germline V lookup: CDR1 KGHDR, CDR2 SFDVKD. The CDR3 has 15 amino acids. Trimming took 5 bases from V and 1 from J; bases not matched to a gene: 2. The CDR3 DNA follows: TGTGCCACCAGTGGACGGGGGGGGAACACCGGGGAGCTGTTTTTT. Translation: CATSGRGGNTGELFF.

The rearrangement links TRBV19 to TRBJ2-7; a weak D match, TRBD2 (6 bases). Trimming took 3 bases from V and 7 from J, leaving 16 bases between them. There are 14 residues in the CDR3. Germline loops: CDR1 LNHDA, CDR2 SQIVND (reference sequence). For the CDR3, the DNA is TGTGCCAGTAGTATGATGGAGGGAAGACGGGAGCAGTACTTC. Residues: CASSMMEGRREQYF.

The V gene is TRBV10-3, the J gene TRBJ1-1; 8 bases line up with TRBD1. There are 13 residues in the CDR3. The junction had 2 bases not matched to a gene; V was cut back by 4 bases and J by 4 bases. The germline CDR1 and CDR2 sequences are ENHRY and SYGVKD. The CDR3 sequence is CAISGTGTTEAFF. The CDR3 bases are TGTGCCATCAGTGGGACAGGGACCACTGAAGCTTTCTTT.

The chain joins TRBV3-1 (or the pseudogene TRBV3-2) to TRBJ2-7, with 7 nucleotides matching TRBD2. This CDR3 has 15 amino acids. J was trimmed by 3 bases and V by 2 bases; bases with no gene match: 7. The germline CDR1 and CDR2 sequences are LGHDT and YNNKEL (reference sequence). The CDR3 is CASSQLRGVVYEQYF. DNA of the CDR3: TGTGCCAGCAGCCAACTCCGGGGGGTGGTCTACGAGCAGTACTTC.